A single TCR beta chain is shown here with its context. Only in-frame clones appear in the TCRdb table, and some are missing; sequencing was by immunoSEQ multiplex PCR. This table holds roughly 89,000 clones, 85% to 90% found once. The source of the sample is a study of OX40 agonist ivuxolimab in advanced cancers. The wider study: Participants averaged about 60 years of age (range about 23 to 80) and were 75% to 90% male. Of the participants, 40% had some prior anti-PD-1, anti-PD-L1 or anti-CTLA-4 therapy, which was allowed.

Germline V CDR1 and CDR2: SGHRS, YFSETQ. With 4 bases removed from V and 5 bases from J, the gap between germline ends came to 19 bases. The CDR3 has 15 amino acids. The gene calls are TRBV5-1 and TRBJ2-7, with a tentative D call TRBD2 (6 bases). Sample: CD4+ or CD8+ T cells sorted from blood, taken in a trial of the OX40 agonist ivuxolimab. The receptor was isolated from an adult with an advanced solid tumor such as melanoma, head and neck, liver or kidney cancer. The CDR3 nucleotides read TGCGCCAGCAGCCCCCGGGACTTAGGAGGCCACGAGCAGTACTTC. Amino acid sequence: CASSPRDLGGHEQYF.